The next 22 T cell receptor beta chains were all read from a single sample in a study of T cells after yellow fever vaccination. TCRdb ran MiXCR on the 5' RACE reads and lists one entry per CDR3 protein. The table lists some 200,000 distinct CDR3 sequences, approximately 3.3% of them singletons. The sequences come from CD4+ T cells sorted from PBMCs, collected 10 days after the yellow fever booster vaccination. Every receptor here comes from a man aged 18 to 29 who received the YFV17D yellow fever vaccine.

This clonotype was counted ten times or more. The V call is TRBV18, the J call TRBJ2-3; D perhaps matches TRBD2 (5 bases). Trimming removed 4 bases at V and 8 bases at J, with 10 bases between. Germline CDR1 KGHSH, CDR2 LQKENI. This CDR3 comprises 12 residues. CDR3 sequence reads: CASSRGIGTQYF. Here the CDR3 DNA reads TGTGCCAGCTCACGAGGGATAGGTACGCAGTATTTT.

This clonotype occurred many times. The chain couples TRBV3-1 to TRBJ1-1; possibly TRBD1 for D (5 bases). Germline V CDR1 and CDR2: LGHDT, YNNKEL (reference sequence). The V end lost 4 bases, the J end lost 1 base, and 10 bases lay between the germline ends. CDR3 length equals 14 residues. CDR3: CASSRGPTNTEAFF. DNA for the CDR3: TGTGCCAGCAGCCGGGGACCGACGAACACTGAAGCTTTCTTT.

The V gene is TRBV6-2 or TRBV6-3, the J gene TRBJ2-3, with D hard to call. V shed 5 bases and J shed 1 base, with 4 bases lying between them. This CDR3 has 12 residues. CDR1 MNHEY and CDR2 SVGEGT come from the germline V gene. Written as DNA, the CDR3 is TGTGCCAGCAGTGGCCGCACAGATACGCAGTATTTT. Encoded protein: CASSGRTDTQYF.

This clonotype was observed many times. The chain recombines TRBV6-2 or TRBV6-3 with TRBJ2-5; 8 bases fit TRBD2. With 5 bases clipped from V and 4 bases from J, the junction kept 9 bases outside the gene matches. This CDR3 region has 15 residues. The V gene's germline CDR1 is MNHEY and CDR2 SVGEGT. CDR3 DNA: TGTGCCAGCAGTAGGTTCGGGGGGGCCTTAGAGACCCAGTACTTC. This encodes CASSRFGGALETQYF.

The rearrangement uses TRBV7-9 and TRBJ1-2; 12 bases fit TRBD1. V lost 4 bases and J lost 3; bases outside the gene matches: 9. CDR3 size: 17 residues. Per germline, CDR1 SEHNR and CDR2 FQNEAQ (reference sequence). The DNA for the CDR3 is TGTGCCAGCAGCTCTCTGGGACAGGGGGCGCGGGACTATGGCTACACCTTC. Protein sequence: CASSSLGQGARDYGYTF.

This clonotype appeared many times. Here the CDR3 reads CASSDRQPDTQYF. DNA for the CDR3: TGTGCCAGCAGTGACCGCCAGCCAGATACGCAGTATTTT. The V gene is TRBV6-1, the J gene TRBJ2-3; no clear D. The CDR3 extends over 13 amino acids. Per the germline V gene, CDR1 is MNHNS and CDR2 is SASEGT. V lost 3 bases, J lost 4 bases, and 8 bases lay in between.

This clonotype showed up many times. The rearrangement joins TRBV6-6 to TRBJ2-7; weak D call: TRBD1 (5 bases). This CDR3 contains 14 residues. Trimming stripped 0 bases from V and 1 base from J, with 7 bases between. CDR1 is MNHNY and CDR2 is SVGAGI in the germline V gene (reference sequence). CDR3 loop: CASSYSAGSYEQYF. In DNA, the CDR3 is TGTGCCAGCAGTTACTCGGCAGGGTCCTACGAGCAGTACTTC.

The table lists this clonotype with many counts. The chain couples TRBV6-5 to TRBJ2-3; D unclear. CDR3 length: 14 residues. Trimming cost V 5 bases and J 7 bases, with 16 bases left between them. Germline CDR1 MNHEY, CDR2 SVGAGI. The CDR3 loop is CASSPTPLVNTQYF. The CDR3 nucleotides are TGTGCCAGCAGTCCTACCCCGCTGGTTAATACGCAGTATTTT.

This chain uses TRBV3-1 with TRBJ2-7; D uncertain. Deletions cut 0 bases from V and 6 bases from J, with 3 bases between. There are 11 residues in the CDR3. Germline loops: CDR1 LGHDT, CDR2 YNNKEL (reference sequence). The CDR3, as DNA: TGTGCCAGCAGCCAAGATGGCGAGCAGTACTTC. This sequence encodes CASSQDGEQYF.

This clonotype turned up a few times. The rearrangement uses TRBV21-1 and TRBJ2-7; the table calls TRBD1, which could not be checked here. TRBV21-1 is assigned pseudogene status. The CDR3 totals 15 residues. CDR3 coding DNA: TGTGCCAGCAGTTCGCCGGTAGGACAGCGCTACGAGCAGTACTTC. Amino acid sequence: CASSSPVGQRYEQYF.

This clonotype was detected a few times. The rearrangement links TRBV5-6 to TRBJ2-3; 9 bases are a match to TRBD2. The CDR3 is made up of 18 amino acids. The V segment lost 5 bases and the J segment 0 bases; nucleotides outside the gene matches: 13. The V gene's germline CDR1 is SGHDT and CDR2 YYEEEE. The CDR3 DNA is TGTGCCAGCAGTTTCGGACTAGCGCTCAGTGCTAGCACAGATACGCAGTATTTT. The encoded protein is CASSFGLALSASTDTQYF. Variable domain in full (rest from reference TRBV5-6 and TRBJ2-3): DAGVTQSPTHLIKTRGQQVTLRCSPKSGHDTVSWYQQALGQGPQFIFQYYEEEERQRGNFPDRFSGHQFPNYSSELNVNALLLGDSALYLCASSFGLALSASTDTQYFGPGTRLTVL.

Only a few counts were recorded for this clonotype. V is TRBV7-9 and J is TRBJ1-2, with D uncertain. V was cut by 7 bases and J by 8 bases, with 20 bases left in between. The CDR3 runs to 14 residues. Germline assignment: CDR1 SEHNR and CDR2 FQNEAQ (reference sequence). The CDR3 DNA reads as TGTGCCAGCACCGTTGTTCGGAGCGGGTCGGGCTACACCTTC. Its protein is CASTVVRSGSGYTF.

This clonotype showed up many times. J is TRBJ1-1 and V is TRBV6-5, with a tentative D call TRBD1 (5 bases). CDR1 MNHEY and CDR2 SVGAGI come from the germline V gene. The CDR3 totals 11 residues. The ends were cut back, 2 bases at V and 12 bases at J, with 10 bases in the middle. The CDR3 DNA reads as TGTGCCAGCAGTTACCGGGGCGGAACTTTCTTT. This gives the protein CASSYRGGTFF.

The sample holds many counts of this clonotype. The V call is TRBV11-2, the J call TRBJ1-6, with D unclear. The germline gives CDR1 SGHAT, CDR2 FQNNGV. V was trimmed by 1 base and J by 5 bases, leaving 15 bases between them. This CDR3 has 17 amino acids. In DNA, the CDR3 is TGTGCCAGCAGCTTAGTTTCAGAACCCTGGGATAATTCACCCCTCCACTTT. Translation gives CASSLVSEPWDNSPLHF.

The chain has TRBV6-6 and TRBJ2-5; 15 bases align to TRBD2. Trimming removed 2 bases from V and 3 bases from J; junction bases left unmatched: 10. The CDR3 is made up of 19 amino acids. CDR1 is MNHNY, CDR2 SVGAGI, per germline (reference sequence). The CDR3 sequence: CASSYRTSGGAGSKETQYF. The CDR3 region has the DNA TGTGCCAGCAGTTACCGGACTAGCGGGGGGGCTGGGAGTAAAGAGACCCAGTACTTC.

This clonotype was detected only a few times. This chain joins TRBV5-4 and TRBJ2-3, with 9 bases lining up with TRBD2. This CDR3 contains 15 residues. After removal of 0 bases from V and 4 bases from J, the junction contained 3 bases not matched to a gene. Germline V gene sequence: CDR1 SGHNT, CDR2 YYREEE (reference sequence). The CDR3 DNA sequence: TGTGCCAGCAGCTTGGGGACTAGCGTCCCAGATACGCAGTATTTT. Amino acid sequence: CASSLGTSVPDTQYF.

The V gene is TRBV7-2, the J gene TRBJ2-5, with D perhaps TRBD2 (5 bases). This CDR3 is built from 13 residues. Germline CDR1 reads SGHTA; CDR2 reads FQGNSA. Trimming pared 4 bases from V and 5 bases from J, leaving 11 bases between. CDR3 sequence: CASSSGLYETQYF. DNA for the CDR3: TGTGCCAGCAGCTCCGGACTGTACGAGACCCAGTACTTC.

This clonotype has a handful of counts. In nucleotides, the CDR3 is TGCGCCAGCAGCCCGTCTGGGCCGAACCAAGAGACCCAGTACTTC. It encodes CASSPSGPNQETQYF. The V gene is TRBV5-1, the J gene TRBJ2-5; D remains unclear. The germline V gene encodes CDR1 SGHRS and CDR2 YFSETQ. The CDR3 spans 15 residues. The V and J ends lost 4 bases and 0 bases respectively, with 13 bases between them.

This clonotype was seen repeatedly, ten times or more. The chain combines TRBV2 with TRBJ2-1; D might be TRBD1 (6 bases). Germline CDR1 and CDR2: SNHLY and FYNNEI. Trimming cost V 6 bases and J 8 bases, with 17 bases left between them. The CDR3 has 14 amino acids. This CDR3 is CASRRDNYLDEQFF. The DNA of the CDR3 is TGTGCCAGCAGAAGGGACAACTATCTGGATGAGCAGTTCTTC. The full variable domain, in which reference TRBV2 and TRBJ2-1 provide the parts outside the CDR3, is EPEVTQTPSHQVTQMGQEVILRCVPISNHLYFYWYRQILGQKVEFLVSFYNNEISEKSEIFDDQFSVERPDGSNFTLKIRSTKLEDSAMYFCASRRDNYLDEQFFGPGTRLTVL.

This clonotype was counted a few times. This chain joins TRBV5-4 and TRBJ1-1, with unresolved D. The CDR3 is 15 amino acids. The germline CDR1 and CDR2 sequences are SGHNT and YYREEE (reference sequence). The germline V and J ends were trimmed by 0 bases and 0 bases, with 9 bases remaining between them. The DNA of the CDR3 is TGTGCCAGCAGCTTGGTTTCGGCGGTGAACACTGAAGCTTTCTTT. The encoded protein is CASSLVSAVNTEAFF.

The sample holds a few counts of this clonotype. The chain uses TRBV12-3 or TRBV12-4 and TRBJ1-4, with a weak D call TRBD1 (5 bases). V was cut by 4 bases and J by 8 bases, with 14 bases left in between. The length of the CDR3 is 14 residues. This chain's CDR3 is CASSSSLRDEKLFF. The CDR3 region has the DNA TGTGCCAGCAGTTCTAGTCTCCGGGACGAAAAACTGTTTTTT.

This clonotype was counted ten times or more. DNA for the CDR3: TGTGCCAGCAGCCCAGGCAACAGCTACGAGCAGTACGTC. It yields the protein CASSPGNSYEQYV. The V and J genes are TRBV28 and TRBJ2-7; D gene ambiguous. V lost 6 bases, J lost 3 bases, and 12 bases lay in between. Germline V lookup: CDR1 MDHEN, CDR2 SYDVKM. The CDR3 is made up of 13 amino acids.